This TCR beta chain stems from a study of cytomegalovirus exposure and HLA in healthy donors. Study-wide findings and caveats: The study recorded 150 to 200 TCR beta chains that were cytomegalovirus-associated. Most TCR sequences were seen very rarely across donors, but some public TCRs occurred in many. CMV serostatus was the only recorded immune exposure for donors. In a later analysis, a missense DCLRE1C variant was linked to TCR beta V- and J-gene trimming.

For this clone: Its antigen is still unknown.

V dropped 7 bases and J dropped 7 bases, with 17 bases sitting between them. Germline V CDR1 and CDR2: LNHDA, SQIVND (reference sequence). The CDR3 has 14 residues. Primers for the PCR totalled 60 Vbeta and 13 Jbeta. Sequenced by immunoSEQ multiplex PCR; TCRdb stores in-frame clones only, minus some. Among about 160,000 clones listed, roughly three quarters were seen once. The chain has TRBV19 and TRBJ1-5; D is perhaps TRBD1 (6 bases). Sequences were obtained from PBMCs. The clonotype comes from a man aged 40-50 years in good health and CMV-seropositive. The CDR3 DNA reads as TGTGCCAGTAAACCCCCCCAGGGGACGCAGCCCCAGCATTTT. Residues: CASKPPQGTQPQHF.